These T cell receptor beta chains were read from a single sample in a study of identical twins. TCRdb used MiXCR to reprocess the 5' RACE reads, holding one entry per CDR3 protein. The repertoire holds about 200,000 distinct CDR3 sequences, with approximately 15% as singletons. The data were also submitted as part of a second study, on T cells expressing NK-cell markers.

The sample comprised CD8+ T cells sorted from blood. The receptors derive from a woman aged 18-29 years in good health. CDR3s include the opening cysteine and the closing phenylalanine or tryptophan. D genes are given only for firm matches. Some rows mark clone size as missing; the rest say once, few, many or name a class of expanded clone.

J	V	size	D	CDR3	DNA
TRBJ2-1	TRBV20-1	few	.	CSARDNYNEQFF	TGCAGTGCTAGGGACAATTACAATGAGCAGTTCTTC
TRBJ1-1	TRBV29-1	.	TRBD1	CSVRQGRTEAFF	TGCAGCGTCCGACAGGGGCGGACTGAAGCTTTCTTT
TRBJ2-7	TRBV5-5	.	TRBD2	CASSFRGGRRDEQYF	TGTGCCAGCAGCTTTCGGGGGGGCAGGCGGGACGAGCAGTACTTC
TRBJ2-3	TRBV5-1	few	TRBD2	CASIAGGPTDTQYF	TGCGCCAGCATCGCGGGGGGGCCCACAGATACGCAGTATTTT
TRBJ1-2	TRBV5-1	few	.	CASSLGERTDLYEYGYTF	TGCGCCAGCAGCTTGGGCGAAAGAACAGATCTTTATGAATATGGCTACACCTTC
TRBJ2-7	TRBV19	.	TRBD2	CASSGGLAGSYEQYF	TGTGCCAGTAGTGGGGGACTAGCGGGATCCTACGAGCAGTACTTC
TRBJ2-2	TRBV2	.	.	CASSGLDLSPGELFF	TGTGCCAGCTCCGGCCTGGACCTCAGTCCCGGGGAGCTGTTTTTT
TRBJ2-3	TRBV10-3	few	.	CAITGSTDTQYF	TGTGCCATCACAGGCAGCACAGATACGCAGTATTTT
TRBJ2-7	TRBV5-1	many	.	CASRDGGPSYEQYF	TGCGCCAGCAGGGATGGGGGACCCTCCTACGAGCAGTACTTC
TRBJ1-4	TRBV7-9	few	.	CASSFTGGTNEKLFF	TGTGCCAGCAGCTTCACGGGGGGCACTAATGAAAAACTGTTTTTT
TRBJ2-1	TRBV12-3/TRBV12-4	few	TRBD2	CASSYLAGINEQFF	TGTGCCAGCAGTTATTTAGCGGGTATCAATGAGCAGTTCTTC
TRBJ2-2	TRBV12-3/TRBV12-4	few	.	CASSQKNTGELFF	TGTGCCAGCAGTCAAAAGAACACCGGGGAGCTGTTTTTT
TRBJ2-2	TRBV29-1	.	.	CSAEGLGVTGELFF	TGCAGCGCTGAGGGTCTTGGTGTCACCGGGGAGCTGTTTTTT
TRBJ2-7	TRBV12-3/TRBV12-4	many	.	CASSQGREQYF	TGTGCCAGCAGTCAAGGACGTGAGCAGTACTTC
TRBJ2-4	TRBV12-3/TRBV12-4	few	.	CASTGGDSDGVKNIQYF	TGTGCCAGCACCGGGGGAGACTCCGATGGGGTCAAAAACATTCAGTACTTC
TRBJ2-1	TRBV5-6	.	TRBD2	CASSFPSGEDNEQFF	TGTGCCAGCAGCTTCCCTAGCGGGGAAGACAATGAGCAGTTCTTC
TRBJ2-3	TRBV20-1	.	.	CSASSFSYGSPSTDTQYF	TGCAGTGCTAGTTCATTCTCCTACGGGAGCCCTAGCACAGATACGCAGTATTTT
TRBJ2-5	TRBV7-6	.	TRBD2	CASSDTAGVQETQYF	TGTGCCAGCAGCGATACTGCGGGGGTGCAAGAGACCCAGTACTTC
TRBJ2-7	TRBV12-3/TRBV12-4	.	TRBD2	CASSSGGLSEQYF	TGTGCCAGCAGTAGCGGGGGGCTTTCCGAGCAGTACTTC
TRBJ2-7	TRBV13	.	.	CASSSTTSYEQYF	TGTGCCAGCAGCTCGACTACCTCCTACGAGCAGTACTTC
TRBJ2-7	TRBV19	.	TRBD1	CASSLRQGSYEQYF	TGTGCCAGTAGTCTAAGACAGGGTTCCTACGAGCAGTACTTC
TRBJ2-1	TRBV5-1	.	.	CASSLGVGGPHNEQFF	TGCGCCAGCAGCTTAGGGGTGGGGGGACCCCACAATGAGCAGTTCTTC
TRBJ2-7	TRBV14	few	.	CASVSDRYKQYF	TGTGCCAGCGTTTCGGACAGATACAAGCAGTACTTC
TRBJ2-3	TRBV7-2	.	.	CASSLISGLGTDTQYF	TGTGCCAGCAGCTTAATCTCAGGGTTGGGCACAGATACGCAGTATTTT
TRBJ2-2	TRBV24-1	.	TRBD1	CATSDPQGAAGELFF	TGTGCCACCAGTGACCCACAGGGGGCGGCCGGGGAGCTGTTTTTT
TRBJ2-5	TRBV5-1	few	.	CASRGDGETQYF	TGCGCCAGCAGAGGGGATGGGGAGACCCAGTACTTC
TRBJ2-1	TRBV9	.	.	CASSDPAENNEQFF	TGTGCCAGCAGCGATCCAGCGGAGAACAATGAGCAGTTCTTC
TRBJ2-3	TRBV7-6	.	TRBD2	CASSLIGTSEADTQYF	TGTGCCAGCAGCTTAATCGGGACTAGCGAGGCAGATACGCAGTATTTT
TRBJ2-5	TRBV27	few	.	CASSPKQGIMETQYF	TGTGCCAGCAGTCCAAAGCAGGGGATTATGGAGACCCAGTACTTC
TRBJ1-1	TRBV4-3	few	.	CASAAGAVGIDTEAFF	TGCGCCAGCGCTGCCGGGGCGGTTGGAATTGACACTGAAGCTTTCTTT
TRBJ1-1	TRBV7-6	.	TRBD1	CASSNLAGGGTEAFF	TGTGCCAGCAGCAACCTCGCAGGGGGCGGCACTGAAGCTTTCTTT
TRBJ1-2	TRBV7-9	few	.	CASSLGQEANYGYTF	TGTGCCAGCAGCTTAGGACAGGAAGCTAACTATGGCTACACCTTC
TRBJ2-7	TRBV6-5	few	.	CASRLGYEQYF	TGTGCCAGCAGGCTCGGATACGAGCAGTACTTC
TRBJ1-2	TRBV3-1	few	.	CASSPQGFRAGYTF	TGTGCCAGCAGCCCGCAGGGTTTCCGGGCTGGCTACACCTTC
TRBJ1-2	TRBV20-1	few	.	CSARDRVDYGYTF	TGCAGTGCTAGAGATCGGGTCGATTATGGCTACACCTTC
TRBJ1-1	TRBV27	.	.	CASSFLATMNTEAFF	TGTGCCAGCAGTTTCTTGGCCACCATGAACACTGAAGCTTTCTTT
TRBJ2-7	TRBV29-1	.	.	CSVHTDRPYEQYF	TGCAGCGTTCACACGGACAGACCCTACGAGCAGTACTTC
TRBJ2-7	TRBV9	few	.	CASSGQEGFYEQYF	TGTGCCAGCAGCGGACAGGAGGGTTTCTACGAGCAGTACTTC
TRBJ2-2	TRBV7-9	.	.	CASSPGATDNTGELFF	TGTGCCAGCAGCCCGGGGGCCACTGACAACACCGGGGAGCTGTTTTTT
TRBJ2-1	TRBV2	few	TRBD2	CASLSSGRGNEQFF	TGTGCCAGCCTTTCTAGCGGGAGGGGAAATGAGCAGTTCTTC
TRBJ1-2	TRBV6-5	few	TRBD1	CASSHDPTGNNYGYTF	TGTGCCAGCAGTCACGACCCGACAGGGAATAACTATGGCTACACCTTC
TRBJ2-3	TRBV20-1	.	TRBD2	CSASGGEGTDTQYF	TGCAGTGCTAGTGGGGGGGAGGGCACAGATACGCAGTATTTT
TRBJ2-7	TRBV5-1	.	TRBD2	CASSPARTSGTYEQYF	TGCGCCAGCAGCCCGGCCCGGACTAGCGGGACTTACGAGCAGTACTTC